These 21 T cell receptor beta chains originate from one sample sequenced in a study of blood T cell repertoires in COVID-19. TCRdb's copy holds only in-frame clones and misses some; the assay was immunoSEQ multiplex PCR. This table holds about 80,000 clones, 70% to 90% found once. Specimen: peripheral blood. These receptors were taken from an elderly woman with acute or convalescent COVID-19.

A remark on this clone: The germline gene is not matched at one end of the junction; a read error may be the cause. The V gene is TRBV7-7, the J gene TRBJ2-1; TRBD1 aligns across 8 bases. Germline assignment: CDR1 SSHAT and CDR2 FNYEAQ (reference sequence). The CDR3 runs to 15 residues. The CDR3 sequence: CASSKGGTGYNEQFF. In DNA, the CDR3 is TGTGCTAGCAGCAAAGGGGGGACAGGCTACAATGAGCAGTTCTTC.

The gene calls are TRBV2 and TRBJ1-4; D remains unclear. CDR1 SNHLY and CDR2 FYNNEI come from the germline V gene. This CDR3 comprises 14 residues. Trimming shortened V by 9 bases and J by 0 bases, and 11 bases separated the two germline ends. CDR3 DNA sequence: TGTGCCAGTTCCGTAGCTACAACTAATGAAAAACTGTTTTTT. Translating it yields CASSVATTNEKLFF.

The rearrangement links TRBV6-5 to TRBJ1-1, with D possibly being TRBD1 (6 bases). The germline gives CDR1 MNHEY, CDR2 SVGAGI. The CDR3 consists of 15 residues. V lost 4 bases and J 4 bases, leaving 16 bases between the germline ends. The DNA of the CDR3 is TGTGCCAGCAGTTGGGCTGGACAGCTAAGCACTGAAGCTTTCTTT. This gives the protein CASSWAGQLSTEAFF.

The rearrangement joins TRBV6-1 to TRBJ1-3, with a tentative D call TRBD1 (5 bases). The CDR3 sequence is 16 residues long. The germline CDR1 and CDR2 sequences are MNHNS and SASEGT. Trimming cost V 4 bases and J 0 bases, with 13 bases left between them. CDR3 residues: CASSGGGANSGNTIYF. The CDR3 region has the DNA TGTGCCAGCAGTGGCGGCGGGGCCAACTCTGGAAACACCATATATTTT.

The chain carries TRBV6-2 or TRBV6-3 and TRBJ2-2; 11 nucleotides agree with TRBD2. Germline CDR1 is MNHEY and CDR2 is SVGEGT. The J segment lost 8 bases and the V segment lost 0 bases, leaving 8 bases of the junction unmatched. CDR3 length: 17 amino acids. This CDR3 is CASSYSTSGVTAGELFF. The CDR3 coding sequence is TGTGCCAGCAGTTACTCGACTAGCGGGGTCACGGCAGGGGAGCTGTTTTTT.

The CDR3 here is CASEPPSGNTIYF. CDR3 coding DNA: TGTGCCAGCGAGCCCCCCTCTGGAAACACCATATATTTT. The rearrangement joins TRBV7-9 to TRBJ1-3; unclear D gene. The germline CDR1 and CDR2 sequences are SEHNR and FQNEAQ (reference sequence). The V end lost 8 bases, the J end lost 0 bases, and 8 bases lay between the germline ends. The CDR3 has 13 residues.

J is TRBJ2-7 and V is TRBV25-1; 8 bases line up with TRBD1. V was pared by 4 bases and J by 2 bases, with 10 bases of the junction left unmatched. Germline CDR1 reads MGHDK; CDR2 reads SYGVNS. The CDR3 has 16 amino acids. For the CDR3, the DNA is TGTGCCAGCAGTGGGAGAAGGACAGGGAAACCCTACGAGCAGTACTTC. Amino acid sequence: CASSGRRTGKPYEQYF.

CDR3 region: CASSTFDAGHGYTF. The CDR3 DNA sequence: TGTGCCAGTAGTACCTTTGACGCGGGACATGGCTACACCTTC. The rearrangement joins TRBV19 to TRBJ1-2, with D possibly being TRBD1 (5 bases). Per the germline V gene, CDR1 is LNHDA and CDR2 is SQIVND (reference sequence). The CDR3 sequence is 14 residues long. The germline V and J ends were trimmed by 4 bases and 6 bases, with 15 bases remaining between them. The full variable domain, completed using reference TRBV19 and TRBJ1-2, is DGGITQSPKYLFRKEGQNVTLSCEQNLNHDAMYWYRQDPGQGLRLIYYSQIVNDFQKGDIAEGYSVSREKKESFPLTVTSAQKNPTAFYLCASSTFDAGHGYTFGSGTRLTVV.

This clone was observed a handful of times. The chain's CDR3 is CASRRTGQGGETQYF. The DNA for the CDR3 is TGTGCCAGCAGAAGGACCGGACAGGGAGGGGAGACCCAGTACTTC. The chain joins TRBV27 to TRBJ2-5; a weak D match, TRBD1 (8 bases). This CDR3 contains 15 residues. V was shortened by 6 bases and J by 5 bases, with 19 bases between the two germline ends. Germline CDR1 and CDR2: MNHEY and SMNVEV (reference sequence).

This rearrangement joins TRBV3-1 (or the pseudogene TRBV3-2) to TRBJ2-1, with 9 positions matching TRBD2. CDR1 is LGHDT, CDR2 YNNKEL, per germline (reference sequence). V trimming: 1 base; J trimming: 9 bases; junction bases outside the gene matches: 4. The CDR3 is 14 amino acids. This CDR3 is CASSQGGGGGEQFF. The CDR3 bases are TGTGCCAGCAGCCAAGGTGGCGGGGGGGGTGAGCAGTTCTTC.

This sequence joins TRBV6-1 and TRBJ2-3; D is perhaps TRBD1 (5 bases). The CDR3 spans 14 residues. V was pared by 2 bases and J by 0 bases, with 6 bases between. Per the germline V gene, CDR1 is MNHNS and CDR2 is SASEGT. CDR3: CASSEYRSTDTQYF. The CDR3 bases are TGTGCCAGCAGTGAATACAGGAGCACAGATACGCAGTATTTT.

The chain couples TRBV29-1 to TRBJ2-5; D is uncertain. The V gene lost 6 bases and the J gene lost 2 bases, with 13 bases spanning the gap. This CDR3 has 13 amino acids. Germline V lookup: CDR1 SQVTM, CDR2 ANQGSEA. The CDR3 loop is CSVSWVRQETQYF. The CDR3 DNA reads as TGCAGCGTCTCGTGGGTGCGGCAAGAGACCCAGTACTTC.

This clone was counted only a few times. The V call is TRBV13, the J call TRBJ1-2, with D possibly matching TRBD1 (5 bases). The germline gives CDR1 PRHDT, CDR2 FYEKMQ (reference sequence). Between the trimmed V and J ends, which lost 1 base and 4 bases, there was a span of 22 bases. This CDR3 is built from 18 residues. As DNA, the CDR3 is TGTGCCAGCAGCTTAGTAGGAATCCCGGGGGGGTCTAGCTATGGCTACACCTTC. Amino acids: CASSLVGIPGGSSYGYTF.

V usage is TRBV11-2 and J usage is TRBJ1-2, with 8 nucleotides matching TRBD1. This CDR3 is built from 15 residues. J gave up 6 bases and V 5 bases, and 11 bases lay outside the gene matches. From germline, CDR1 is SGHAT and CDR2 FQNNGV. CDR3 amino acids: CASSPGQGSWDGYTF. The CDR3 bases are TGTGCCAGCAGCCCCGGACAGGGAAGCTGGGATGGCTACACCTTC.

The V call is TRBV5-1, the J call TRBJ1-2, with 9 bases fitting TRBD1. The V and J ends lost 4 bases and 8 bases, in that order; junction bases with no gene match: 6. This CDR3 has 13 amino acids. Germline lookup yields CDR1 SGHRS and CDR2 YFSETQ. CDR3 residues: CASSKDRGAGYTF. The CDR3 DNA reads as TGCGCCAGCAGCAAGGACAGGGGCGCGGGCTACACCTTC. Supplemented by reference TRBV5-1 and TRBJ1-2, the full variable domain reads KAGVTQTPRYLIKTRGQQVTLSCSPISGHRSVSWYQQTPGQGLQFLFEYFSETQRNKGNFPGRFSGRQFSNSRSEMNVSTLELGDSALYLCASSKDRGAGYTFGSGTRLTVV.

This clone was observed a single time. CDR3 in amino acids: CATSDPSGGAYNEQFF. CDR3 nucleotide sequence: TGTGCCACCAGTGACCCTAGCGGGGGGGCCTACAATGAGCAGTTCTTC. The chain joins TRBV24-1 to TRBJ2-1; 12 bases fit TRBD2. Germline assignment: CDR1 KGHDR and CDR2 SFDVKD. This CDR3 is 16 amino acids long. J lost 2 bases, V lost 4 bases, and 2 bases had no gene match.

A single count supports this clone. J is TRBJ2-5 and V is TRBV24-1; 9 nucleotides match TRBD2. V dropped 3 bases and J dropped 6; count of bases not matched to a gene: 22. In germline, CDR1 is KGHDR, CDR2 SFDVKD. This CDR3 has 20 amino acids. The DNA for the CDR3 is TGTGCCACCAGTGATCCTCAGCTGGGTAGCGGGAGCTATGAGGGGAAGACCCAGTACTTC. Amino acid sequence: CATSDPQLGSGSYEGKTQYF.

The chain's CDR3 is CASSYSSRGGGYTF. The CDR3 DNA sequence: TGTGCCAGCAGTTACTCGAGCAGGGGTGGTGGCTACACCTTC. The chain joins TRBV6-5 to TRBJ1-2; D is possibly TRBD1 (6 bases). Deletions cut 0 bases from V and 7 bases from J, with 12 bases between. The CDR3 spans 14 residues. Germline-derived CDR1 and CDR2 are MNHEY and SVGAGI.

This clone was counted at least ten times. The gene calls are TRBV19 and TRBJ1-2; 10 bases line up with TRBD1. Trimming cost V 5 bases and J 3 bases; bases outside gene matches: 9. Germline loops: CDR1 LNHDA, CDR2 SQIVND (reference sequence). The CDR3 is made up of 16 amino acids. CDR3 loop: CASSPLGQGMYYGYTF. CDR3 nucleotide sequence: TGTGCCAGTAGTCCACTGGGACAGGGGATGTACTATGGCTACACCTTC.

This clone appeared a few times. The chain uses TRBV7-6 and TRBJ2-7; TRBD1 matches 9 bases. The CDR3 has 17 residues. The germline V gene encodes CDR1 SGHVS and CDR2 FNYEAQ. Trimming removed 2 bases from V and 5 bases from J; junction bases left unmatched: 13. DNA for the CDR3: TGTGCCAGCAGCTTACAATCCCCCGGGACAGGGAACCACGAGCAGTACTTC. It yields the protein CASSLQSPGTGNHEQYF.

This clone was found a few times. The chain recombines TRBV6-5 with TRBJ1-1; D not resolved. This CDR3 region has 12 residues. Trimming shortened V by 10 bases and J by 1 base, and 10 bases separated the two germline ends. CDR1 and CDR2 (germline): MNHEY, SVGAGI. The CDR3 reads CAIGSGNTEAFF. CDR3 DNA: TGTGCCATTGGTAGCGGGAACACTGAAGCTTTCTTT.